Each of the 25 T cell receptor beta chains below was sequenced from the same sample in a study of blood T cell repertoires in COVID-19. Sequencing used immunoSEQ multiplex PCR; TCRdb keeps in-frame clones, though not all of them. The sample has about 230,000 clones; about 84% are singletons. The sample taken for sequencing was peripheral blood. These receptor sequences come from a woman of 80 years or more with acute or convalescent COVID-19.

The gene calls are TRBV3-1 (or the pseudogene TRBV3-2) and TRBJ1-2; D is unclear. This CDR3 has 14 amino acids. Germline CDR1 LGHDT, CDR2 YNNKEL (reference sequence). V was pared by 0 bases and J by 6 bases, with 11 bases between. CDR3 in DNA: TGTGCCAGCAGCCAAGATCCCGGGGTTCATGGCTACACCTTC. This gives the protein CASSQDPGVHGYTF.

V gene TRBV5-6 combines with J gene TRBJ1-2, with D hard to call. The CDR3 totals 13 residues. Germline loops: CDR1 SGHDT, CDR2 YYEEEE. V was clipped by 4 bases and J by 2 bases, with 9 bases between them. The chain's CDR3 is CASSRGGNYGYTF. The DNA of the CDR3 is TGTGCCAGCAGCCGCGGTGGCAACTATGGCTACACCTTC.

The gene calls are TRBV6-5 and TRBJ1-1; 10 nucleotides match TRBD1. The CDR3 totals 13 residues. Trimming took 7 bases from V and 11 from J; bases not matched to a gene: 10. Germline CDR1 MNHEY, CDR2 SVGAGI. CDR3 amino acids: CASKIGQGDRAFF. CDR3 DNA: TGTGCCAGCAAAATCGGACAGGGGGATCGCGCTTTCTTT.

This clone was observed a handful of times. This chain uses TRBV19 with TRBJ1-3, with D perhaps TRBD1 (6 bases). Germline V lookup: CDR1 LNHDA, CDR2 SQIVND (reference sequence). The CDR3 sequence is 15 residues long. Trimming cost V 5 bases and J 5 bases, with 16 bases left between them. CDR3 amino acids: CASSAEGTIRNTIYF. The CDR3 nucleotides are TGTGCCAGTAGTGCGGAAGGGACAATTAGAAACACCATATATTTT.

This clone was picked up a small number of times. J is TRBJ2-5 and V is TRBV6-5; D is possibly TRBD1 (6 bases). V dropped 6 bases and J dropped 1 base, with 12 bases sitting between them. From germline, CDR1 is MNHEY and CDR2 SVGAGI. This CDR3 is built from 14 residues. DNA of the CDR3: TGTGCCAGCAGACTGGGACAAGCCCAAGAGACCCAGTACTTC. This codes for CASRLGQAQETQYF.

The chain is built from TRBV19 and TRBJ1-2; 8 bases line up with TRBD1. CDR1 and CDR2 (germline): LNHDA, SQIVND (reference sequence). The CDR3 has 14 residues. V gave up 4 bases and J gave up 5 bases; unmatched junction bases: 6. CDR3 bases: TGTGCCAGTAGTACAGGGACAGGTCCATATGGCTACACCTTC. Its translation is CASSTGTGPYGYTF.

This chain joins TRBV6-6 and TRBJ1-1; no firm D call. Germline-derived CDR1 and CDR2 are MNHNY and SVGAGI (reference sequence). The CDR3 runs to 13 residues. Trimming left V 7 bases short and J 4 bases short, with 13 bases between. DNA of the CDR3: TGTGCCAGCACTACCCAAAGAGGCACTGAAGCTTTCTTT. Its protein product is CASTTQRGTEAFF.

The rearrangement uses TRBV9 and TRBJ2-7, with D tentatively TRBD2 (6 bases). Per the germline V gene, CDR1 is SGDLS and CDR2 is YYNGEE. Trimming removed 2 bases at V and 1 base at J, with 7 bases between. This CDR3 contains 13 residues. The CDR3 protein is CASSVGTSYEQYF. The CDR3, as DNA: TGTGCCAGCAGCGTCGGGACTTCCTACGAGCAGTACTTC.

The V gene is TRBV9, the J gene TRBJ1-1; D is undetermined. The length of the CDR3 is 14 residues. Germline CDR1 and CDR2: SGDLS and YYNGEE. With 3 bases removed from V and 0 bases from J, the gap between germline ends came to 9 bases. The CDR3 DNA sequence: TGTGCCAGCAGCGCCTACGTGGTGAACACTGAAGCTTTCTTT. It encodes CASSAYVVNTEAFF.

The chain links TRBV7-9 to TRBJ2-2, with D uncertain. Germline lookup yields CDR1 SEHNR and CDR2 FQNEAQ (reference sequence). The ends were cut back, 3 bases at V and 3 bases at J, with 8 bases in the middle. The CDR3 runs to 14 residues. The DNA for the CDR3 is TGTGCCAGCAGCTTCGATCGGTACACCGGGGAGCTGTTTTTT. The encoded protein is CASSFDRYTGELFF.

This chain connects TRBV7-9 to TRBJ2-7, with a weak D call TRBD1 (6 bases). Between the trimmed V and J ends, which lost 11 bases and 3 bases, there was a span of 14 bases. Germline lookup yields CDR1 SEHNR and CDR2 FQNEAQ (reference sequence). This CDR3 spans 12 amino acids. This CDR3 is CAAGVDYYEQYF. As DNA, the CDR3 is TGTGCCGCAGGGGTAGACTACTACGAGCAGTACTTC.

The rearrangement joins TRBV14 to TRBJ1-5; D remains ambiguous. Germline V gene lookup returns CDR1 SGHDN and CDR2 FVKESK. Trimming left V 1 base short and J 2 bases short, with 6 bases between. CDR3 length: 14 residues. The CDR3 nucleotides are TGTGCCAGCAGCCAAGCGGGAGGCAATCAGCCCCAGCATTTT. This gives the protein CASSQAGGNQPQHF.

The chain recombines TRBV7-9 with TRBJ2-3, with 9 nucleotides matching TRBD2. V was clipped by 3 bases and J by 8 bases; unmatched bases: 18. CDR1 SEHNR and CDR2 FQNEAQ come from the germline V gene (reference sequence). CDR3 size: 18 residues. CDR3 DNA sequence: TGTGCCAGCAGCTTCCGTATTAGCGGGGGAGGAACCCTGTTTACGCAGTATTTT. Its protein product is CASSFRISGGGTLFTQYF. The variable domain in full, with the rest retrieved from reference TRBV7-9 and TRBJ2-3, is DTGVSQNPRHKITKRGQNVTFRCDPISEHNRLYWYRQTLGQGPEFLTYFQNEAQLEKSRLLSDRFSAERPKGSFSTLEIQRTEQGDSAMYLCASSFRISGGGTLFTQYFGPGTRLTVL.

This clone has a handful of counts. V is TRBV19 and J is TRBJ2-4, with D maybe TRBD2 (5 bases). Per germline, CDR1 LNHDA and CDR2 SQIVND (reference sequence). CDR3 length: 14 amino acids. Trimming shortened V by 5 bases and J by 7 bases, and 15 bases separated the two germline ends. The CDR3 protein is CASSFQVGDNIQYF. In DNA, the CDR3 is TGTGCCAGTAGTTTCCAGGTCGGGGATAACATTCAGTACTTC.

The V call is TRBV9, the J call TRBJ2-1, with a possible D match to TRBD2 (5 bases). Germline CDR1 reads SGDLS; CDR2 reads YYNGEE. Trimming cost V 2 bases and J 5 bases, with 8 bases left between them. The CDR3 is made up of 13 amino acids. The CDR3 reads CASSVASHNEQFF. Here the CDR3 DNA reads TGTGCCAGCAGCGTCGCTAGCCACAATGAGCAGTTCTTC. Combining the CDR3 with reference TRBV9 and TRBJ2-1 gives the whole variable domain DSGVTQTPKHLITATGQRVTLRCSPRSGDLSVYWYQQSLDQGLQFLIQYYNGEERAKGNILERFSAQQFPDLHSELNLSSLELGDSALYFCASSVASHNEQFFGPGTRLTVL.

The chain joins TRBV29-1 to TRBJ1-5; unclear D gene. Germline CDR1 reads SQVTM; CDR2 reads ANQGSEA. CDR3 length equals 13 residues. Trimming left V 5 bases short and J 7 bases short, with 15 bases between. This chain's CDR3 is CSVSGGERQPQHF. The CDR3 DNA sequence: TGCAGCGTTAGCGGCGGGGAGCGGCAGCCCCAGCATTTT.

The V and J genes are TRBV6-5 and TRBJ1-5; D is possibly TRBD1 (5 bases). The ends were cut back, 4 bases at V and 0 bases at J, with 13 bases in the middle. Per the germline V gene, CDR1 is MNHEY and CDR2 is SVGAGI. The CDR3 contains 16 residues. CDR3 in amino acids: CASSLDSPYSNQPQHF. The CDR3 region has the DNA TGTGCCAGCAGTTTAGACAGCCCTTATAGCAATCAGCCCCAGCATTTT.

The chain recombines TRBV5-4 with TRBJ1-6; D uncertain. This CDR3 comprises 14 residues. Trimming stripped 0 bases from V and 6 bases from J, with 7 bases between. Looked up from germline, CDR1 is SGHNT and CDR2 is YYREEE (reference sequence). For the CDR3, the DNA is TGTGCCAGCAGCTTGGACAGAATTAATTCACCCCTCCACTTT. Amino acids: CASSLDRINSPLHF.

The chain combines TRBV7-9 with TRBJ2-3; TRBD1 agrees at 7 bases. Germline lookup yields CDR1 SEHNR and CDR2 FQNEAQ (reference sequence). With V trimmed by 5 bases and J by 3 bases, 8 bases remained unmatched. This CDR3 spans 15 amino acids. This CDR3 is CASSAQGDLTDTQYF. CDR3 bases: TGTGCCAGCAGCGCGCAGGGGGATTTAACAGATACGCAGTATTTT.

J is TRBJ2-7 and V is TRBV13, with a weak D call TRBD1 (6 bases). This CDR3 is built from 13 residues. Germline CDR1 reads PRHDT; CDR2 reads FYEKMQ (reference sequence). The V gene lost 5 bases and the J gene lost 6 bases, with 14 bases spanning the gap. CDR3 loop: CASSDKLGGEQYF. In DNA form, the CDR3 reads TGTGCCAGCAGCGACAAACTAGGGGGCGAGCAGTACTTC.

In DNA, the CDR3 is TGCGCCAGCAGCTTGGAACTGCAGCGGAGCAGTACTGAAGCTTTCTTT. Amino acids: CASSLELQRSSTEAFF. This sequence joins TRBV5-1 and TRBJ1-1; no definite D call. This CDR3 has 16 residues. CDR1 and CDR2 from the germline V gene are SGHRS and YFSETQ. V lost 0 bases, J lost 5 bases, and 17 bases lay in between.

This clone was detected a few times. CDR3 in amino acids: CASSPKTTGVDGYTF. CDR3 coding DNA: TGCGCCAGCAGCCCAAAAACGACAGGGGTAGATGGCTACACCTTC. J is TRBJ1-2 and V is TRBV5-1; 8 nucleotides align to TRBD1. This CDR3 has 15 amino acids. With V trimmed by 4 bases and J by 6 bases, 11 bases remained unmatched. Germline V CDR1 and CDR2: SGHRS, YFSETQ.

The CDR3 DNA reads as TGTGCCAGCAGTTCACTAGCGGGTGGCACAGATACGCAGTATTTT. Translated: CASSSLAGGTDTQYF. This chain uses TRBV6-4 with TRBJ2-3, with 9 bases fitting TRBD2. Germline V gene sequence: CDR1 MRHNA, CDR2 SNTAGT. With V trimmed by 5 bases and J by 1 base, 4 bases remained unmatched. The CDR3 sequence is 15 residues long.

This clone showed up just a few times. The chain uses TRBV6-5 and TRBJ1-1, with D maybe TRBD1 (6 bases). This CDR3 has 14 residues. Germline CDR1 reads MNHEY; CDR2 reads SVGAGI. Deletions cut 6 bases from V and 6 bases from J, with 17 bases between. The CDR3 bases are TGTGCCAGCAGCCCACAGGGTGGTACGGCTGAAGCTTTCTTT. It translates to CASSPQGGTAEAFF.

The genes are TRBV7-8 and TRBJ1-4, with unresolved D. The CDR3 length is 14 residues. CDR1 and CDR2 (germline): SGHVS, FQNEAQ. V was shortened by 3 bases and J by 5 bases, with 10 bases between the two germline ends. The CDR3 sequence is CASSFDTANEKLFF. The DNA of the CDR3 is TGTGCCAGCAGCTTTGACACCGCCAATGAAAAACTGTTTTTT.